These 10 T cell receptor beta chains came from one sample sequenced in a study of shared clonotypes between healthy human individuals. The naive CD8 subset, CD45RO-negative cells positively selected for CCR7, excluded terminally differentiated effector memory CD45RA+ cells. Repertoires were generated with immunoSEQ multiplex PCR, while TCRdb's copy carries only in-frame clones and drops some. This sample has about 2.2 million clones; roughly 93% occur once, and the top ten carry around 1.8%. Material for sequencing was naive CD8+ T cells from PBMCs. These TCRs come from a man between 18 and 29 years old in good health. Some clones in this sample may be carry-over from other donors' samples.

The chain couples TRBV4-1 to TRBJ2-7; 10 bases fit TRBD2. There are 17 residues in the CDR3. Germline V gene data show CDR1 as MGHRA and CDR2 as YSYEKL. After removal of 1 base from V and 2 bases from J, the junction contained 8 bases not matched to a gene. The CDR3 nucleotides read TGCGCCAGCAGCCAAGTCTCTGGACTAGCGGACCCCTACGAGCAGTACTTC. It encodes CASSQVSGLADPYEQYF.

This clone has just one count. This chain connects TRBV4-1 to TRBJ1-2; TRBD1 agrees at 7 bases. Looked up from germline, CDR1 is MGHRA and CDR2 is YSYEKL. V was pared by 0 bases and J by 4 bases, with 8 bases of the junction left unmatched. The CDR3 contains 16 residues. CDR3 in amino acids: CASSQDSGGYGYGYTF. The DNA for the CDR3 is TGCGCCAGCAGCCAAGATTCAGGGGGTTATGGCTATGGCTACACCTTC.

J is TRBJ2-7 and V is TRBV5-6, with 12 bases aligning to TRBD1. The CDR3 covers 18 residues. Germline V gives CDR1 SGHDT, CDR2 YYEEEE. V gave up 3 bases and J gave up 1 base; unmatched junction bases: 11. The CDR3 spells CASSSTPGQGAPSYEQYF. The CDR3, as DNA: TGTGCCAGCAGCTCGACACCGGGACAGGGGGCACCGTCCTACGAGCAGTACTTC.

The rearrangement joins TRBV4-3 to TRBJ2-5; D gene uncertain. Trimming removed 0 bases at V and 4 bases at J, with 12 bases between. The CDR3 consists of 15 residues. Looked up from germline, CDR1 is LGHNA and CDR2 is YSLEER. The CDR3 loop is CASSQDVDAGETQYF. CDR3 nucleotides: TGCGCCAGCAGCCAAGATGTAGATGCAGGAGAGACCCAGTACTTC.

This clone was detected only once. CDR3 in DNA: TGTGCCAGCAGTTTGGGGACCCCGAATGAGCAGTTCTTC. It encodes CASSLGTPNEQFF. This chain connects TRBV27 to TRBJ2-1; either TRBD1 or TRBD2 may fit D (5 bases each). Germline V gene data show CDR1 as MNHEY and CDR2 as SMNVEV (reference sequence). The CDR3 runs to 13 residues. The germline V and J ends were trimmed by 3 bases and 7 bases, with 10 bases remaining between them.

About this clone: Distinct nucleotide sequences in the sample also encode this CDR3. The genes are TRBV27 and TRBJ2-7; 7 nucleotides agree with TRBD1. CDR1 and CDR2 from the germline V gene are MNHEY and SMNVEV (reference sequence). Unmatched junction bases numbered 7, after V lost 2 bases and J lost 0 bases. This CDR3 contains 16 residues. Here the CDR3 DNA reads TGTGCCAGCAGTTTAAGTCGGACAGGTAGCTCCTACGAGCAGTACTTC. Its protein is CASSLSRTGSSYEQYF.

The chain joins TRBV11-2 to TRBJ2-7; no firm D call. The CDR3 loop spans 14 amino acids. Germline CDR1 is SGHAT and CDR2 is FQNNGV. V was trimmed by 3 bases and J by 2 bases, leaving 11 bases between them. Written as DNA, the CDR3 is TGTGCCAGCAGCTTGTTTGGCCAGACCTACGAGCAGTACTTC. Translating gives CASSLFGQTYEQYF. The full variable domain, completed using reference TRBV11-2 and TRBJ2-7, is EAGVAQSPRYKIIEKRQSVAFWCNPISGHATLYWYQQILGQGPKLLIQFQNNGVVDDSQLPKDRFSAERLKGVDSTLKIQPAKLEDSAVYLCASSLFGQTYEQYFGPGTRLTVT.

The rearrangement links TRBV27 to TRBJ2-1; 7 nucleotides align to TRBD2. The CDR3 has 14 residues. With 6 bases clipped from V and 3 bases from J, the junction kept 5 bases outside the gene matches. Germline V gives CDR1 MNHEY, CDR2 SMNVEV (reference sequence). CDR3 DNA sequence: TGTGCCAGCAGAGGCGGGAGTGTCTACAATGAGCAGTTCTTC. It codes for CASRGGSVYNEQFF.

This chain connects TRBV7-8 to TRBJ1-1; D is unclear. Germline values: CDR1 SGHVS, CDR2 FQNEAQ. There are 14 residues in the CDR3. V dropped 0 bases and J dropped 4 bases, with 9 bases sitting between them. The CDR3 nucleotides read TGTGCCAGCAGCTTAGCGGAGGGAACCACTGAAGCTTTCTTT. This sequence encodes CASSLAEGTTEAFF.

The chain recombines TRBV28 with TRBJ2-7, with 12 bases matching TRBD2. Germline trimming cut 5 bases from V and 7 bases from J; bases unmatched to any gene: 6. Germline CDR1 is MDHEN and CDR2 is SYDVKM. The CDR3 loop spans 14 amino acids. The CDR3 region is CASSLRLAGVEQYF. The CDR3 nucleotides read TGTGCCAGCAGTCTCCGACTAGCGGGAGTAGAGCAGTACTTC.